A selection of T cell receptor beta chains follows, all from one sample in a study of T cell repertoires in cytomegalovirus infection. In TCRdb, the reads were re-called with MiXCR into one record per CDR3 protein. Of 550,000 to 700,000 distinct CDR3 sequences listed, over 35% are singletons. These receptors are not linked to any known antigen. This specimen consisted of cultured PBMCs, obtained from culture after CMV antigen stimulation. All receptors derive from a human donor in good health (CMV status not recorded). Some clones in this sample may be carry-over from other donors' samples. CDR3s include the opening cysteine and the closing phenylalanine or tryptophan. A D gene is named only where the DNA matches it firmly. Clone size is not always given. Where it is, it says once, few, many or a class for expanded clones.

abundance: NA
d_gene: TRBD2
j_gene: TRBJ2-7
v_gene: TRBV30
CDR3nt: TGTGCCTGGAGTGTAAGATGGCTAGCGGGAGAGCCGAGCGAGCAGTACTTC
CDR3aa: CAWSVRWLAGEPSEQYF

abundance: many
d_gene: TRBD1
j_gene: TRBJ1-3
v_gene: TRBV7-9
CDR3nt: TGTGCCAGCAGCGGAAGACAGGGAGCCTCTGGAAACACCATATATTTT
CDR3aa: CASSGRQGASGNTIYF

abundance: NA
d_gene: NA
j_gene: TRBJ2-3
v_gene: TRBV6-2/TRBV6-3
CDR3nt: TGTGCCAGCAGTTACGCGTCGGGGGATAGCACAGATACGCAGTATTTT
CDR3aa: CASSYASGDSTDTQYF

abundance: few
d_gene: NA
j_gene: TRBJ2-2
v_gene: TRBV7-2
CDR3nt: TGTGCCAGCAGCACACCGGGACCCGGGGAGCTGTTTTTT
CDR3aa: CASSTPGPGELFF

abundance: few
d_gene: TRBD1
j_gene: TRBJ1-2
v_gene: TRBV4-2
CDR3nt: TGTGCCAGCAGCCAAGGATCCGGGACAGGGAGTTATGGCTACACCTTC
CDR3aa: CASSQGSGTGSYGYTF

abundance: few
d_gene: TRBD2
j_gene: TRBJ2-7
v_gene: TRBV6-6
CDR3nt: TGTGCCAGCAGTTACGGACTAGCGGGGAACTACGAGCAGTACTTC
CDR3aa: CASSYGLAGNYEQYF

abundance: few
d_gene: TRBD1
j_gene: TRBJ2-5
v_gene: TRBV12-3/TRBV12-4
CDR3nt: TGTGCCAGCAGTTTTCAGGGGGCGGCGGAGACCCAGTACTTC
CDR3aa: CASSFQGAAETQYF

abundance: NA
d_gene: TRBD1
j_gene: TRBJ2-5
v_gene: TRBV7-2
CDR3nt: TGTGCCAGCAGCTTAGGAGGGGCAGGGGGCTTC
CDR3aa: CASSLGGAGGF

abundance: NA
d_gene: NA
j_gene: TRBJ2-5
v_gene: TRBV7-9
CDR3nt: TGTGCCAGCAGCTTTGAAGGGGGAGGAGAGACCCAGTACTTC
CDR3aa: CASSFEGGGETQYF

abundance: NA
d_gene: NA
j_gene: TRBJ2-3
v_gene: TRBV20-1
CDR3nt: TGCAGTGCTCCCAGTGGGGGCCGGGATACGCAGTATTTT
CDR3aa: CSAPSGGRDTQYF

abundance: NA
d_gene: NA
j_gene: TRBJ2-7
v_gene: TRBV7-2
CDR3nt: TGTGCCAGCAGCTTAGTCGGGGCCTCACCCTACGAGCAGTACTTC
CDR3aa: CASSLVGASPYEQYF

abundance: few
d_gene: TRBD1
j_gene: TRBJ2-3
v_gene: TRBV7-2
CDR3nt: TGTGCCAGCAGCGTTGGGACAGGTAACCCCTCCATGGGTACGCAGTATTTT
CDR3aa: CASSVGTGNPSMGTQYF

abundance: once
d_gene: NA
j_gene: TRBJ2-7
v_gene: TRBV2
CDR3nt: TGTGCCAGCAGTGACGGCTCCTACGAGCAGTACTTC
CDR3aa: CASSDGSYEQYF

abundance: few
d_gene: NA
j_gene: TRBJ2-3
v_gene: TRBV6-1
CDR3nt: TGTGCCAGCAGTGACGCTCAGCGGAGCACAGATACGCAGTATTTT
CDR3aa: CASSDAQRSTDTQYF

abundance: few
d_gene: NA
j_gene: TRBJ2-7
v_gene: TRBV20-1
CDR3nt: TGCAGTGCTATGAAGGGGAGCCACGAGCAGTACTTC
CDR3aa: CSAMKGSHEQYF

abundance: NA
d_gene: NA
j_gene: TRBJ1-1
v_gene: TRBV7-9
CDR3nt: TGTGCCAGCAGTCCGGGGGAGGACACTGAAGCTTTCTTT
CDR3aa: CASSPGEDTEAFF

abundance: few
d_gene: TRBD2
j_gene: TRBJ2-1
v_gene: TRBV6-2/TRBV6-3
CDR3nt: TGTGCCAGCACCTTCACGGGGCGGGAGTCTCCCAATGAGCAGTTCTTC
CDR3aa: CASTFTGRESPNEQFF